This TCR beta chain was obtained from a study of blood T cells in healthy people across ages. CDR1 is SGHTA, CDR2 FQGNSA, per germline. CDR3 length equals 15 residues. The V end lost 5 bases, the J end lost 5 bases, and 19 bases lay between the germline ends. With a J-beta primer mix and a sample-barcoded 5' primer, a second PCR ran 7 to 11 cycles. Carrying 12 random nucleotides, a template-switch adaptor labeled each individual cDNA molecule. TCRdb analysed the 5' RACE reads with MiXCR anew, one entry per CDR3 protein. The sample yields roughly 1.5 million distinct CDR3 sequences, around 40% seen once.

This receptor was obtained from a woman between 18 and 29 years old in good health. The sequenced sample was blood. V and J are TRBV7-2 and TRBJ2-7; D not certain. The CDR3 reads CASSLTSPPGHEQYF. CDR3 sequence (DNA): TGTGCCAGCAGCCTGACTTCCCCGCCTGGCCACGAGCAGTACTTC.